The 2 T cell receptor beta chains reported below all come from one sample, sequenced in a study of radiotherapy plus CTLA-4 blockade in lung cancer. Data came from immunoSEQ multiplex PCR; TCRdb stores just in-frame clones and leaves some out. The top ten clones hold 2% to 2.5% of a sample with about 85,000 clones, approximately 86% of them seen once. The sample in question was peripheral blood, obtained from a patient treated with radiotherapy plus ipilimumab. The origin of the receptors is a human donor with non-small cell lung cancer who had a partial response to radiotherapy plus ipilimumab.

The chain employs TRBV28 and TRBJ2-2; a possible D gene is TRBD1 (6 bases). V was pared by 10 bases and J by 2 bases, with 11 bases between. The length of the CDR3 is 13 residues. CDR1 and CDR2 (germline): MDHEN, SYDVKM. CDR3 nucleotides: TGTGCCATCCGGGACATTAACACCGGGGAGCTGTTTTTT. The encoded protein is CAIRDINTGELFF.

The V and J genes are TRBV5-4 and TRBJ1-1; TRBD1 aligns across 9 bases. The CDR3 sequence is 15 residues long. The junction had 9 bases not matched to a gene; V was cut back by 4 bases and J by 5 bases. In germline, CDR1 is SGHNT, CDR2 YYREEE (reference sequence). CDR3 sequence reads: CASSPRTGEVTEAFF. The DNA for the CDR3 is TGTGCCAGCAGCCCGCGGACAGGGGAGGTTACTGAAGCTTTCTTT.